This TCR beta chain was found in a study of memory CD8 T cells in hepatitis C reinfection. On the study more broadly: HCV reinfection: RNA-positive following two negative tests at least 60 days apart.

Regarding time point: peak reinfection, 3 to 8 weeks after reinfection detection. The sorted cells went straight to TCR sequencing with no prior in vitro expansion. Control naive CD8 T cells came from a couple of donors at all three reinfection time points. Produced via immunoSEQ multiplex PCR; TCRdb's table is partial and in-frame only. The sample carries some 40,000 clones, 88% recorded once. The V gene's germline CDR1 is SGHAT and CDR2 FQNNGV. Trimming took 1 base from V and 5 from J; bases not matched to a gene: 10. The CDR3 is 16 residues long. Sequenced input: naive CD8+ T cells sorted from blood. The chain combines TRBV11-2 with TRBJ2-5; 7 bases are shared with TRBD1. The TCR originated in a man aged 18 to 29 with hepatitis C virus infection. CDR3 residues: CASSLGAVRGMETQYF. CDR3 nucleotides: TGTGCCAGCAGCTTAGGGGCAGTCAGGGGGATGGAGACCCAGTACTTC.